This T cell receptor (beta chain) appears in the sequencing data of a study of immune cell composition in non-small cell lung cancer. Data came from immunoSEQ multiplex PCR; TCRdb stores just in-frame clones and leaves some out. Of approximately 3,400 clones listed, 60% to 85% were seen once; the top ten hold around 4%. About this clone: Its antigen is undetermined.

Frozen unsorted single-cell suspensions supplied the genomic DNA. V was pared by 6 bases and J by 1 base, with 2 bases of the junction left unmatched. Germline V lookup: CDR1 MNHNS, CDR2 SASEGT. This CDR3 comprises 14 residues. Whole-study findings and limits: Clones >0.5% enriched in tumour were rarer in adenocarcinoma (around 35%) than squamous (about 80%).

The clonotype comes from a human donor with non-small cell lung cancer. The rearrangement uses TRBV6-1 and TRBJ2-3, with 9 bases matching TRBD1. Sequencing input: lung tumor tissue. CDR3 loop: CASRQGAGTDTQYF. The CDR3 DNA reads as TGTGCCAGCAGACAGGGGGCTGGCACAGATACGCAGTATTTT.